The 26 T cell receptor beta chains reported below all come from one sample, sequenced in a study of T cell responses to AZD1222 COVID-19 vaccine. TCRdb's table, derived via immunoSEQ multiplex PCR, lists solely in-frame clones and lacks some. This table has some 180,000 clones, 80% to 95% appearing once. The specimen comprised peripheral blood, sampled 28 days after the second dose of the MenACWY control vaccine. The origin of the receptors is an adult who received the MenACWY meningococcal vaccine as a control.

The chain employs TRBV7-2 and TRBJ2-1; TRBD2 aligns across 11 bases. The germline CDR1 and CDR2 sequences are SGHTA and FQGNSA. Germline trimming cut 2 bases from V and 0 bases from J; bases unmatched to any gene: 9. The CDR3 sequence is 19 residues long. The chain's CDR3 is CASSLRSSGGSSSYNEQFF. As DNA, the CDR3 is TGTGCCAGCAGCTTAAGGTCTAGCGGGGGGTCTAGCTCCTACAATGAGCAGTTCTTC.

This chain connects TRBV19 to TRBJ2-1; no firm D call. Germline CDR1 LNHDA, CDR2 SQIVND (reference sequence). The length of the CDR3 is 12 residues. The V and J ends lost 7 bases and 4 bases respectively, with 8 bases between them. CDR3 nucleotides: TGTGCCAGTACGTCAGATTACAATGAGCAGTTCTTC. It is translated as CASTSDYNEQFF.

This chain uses TRBV6-5 with TRBJ1-5, with TRBD1 matching 10 bases. This CDR3 comprises 14 residues. Germline V gene lookup returns CDR1 MNHEY and CDR2 SVGAGI. V shed 5 bases, J shed 7 bases, and the junction held 5 bases outside the gene matches. The CDR3 sequence is CASSRQGAGQPQHF. The CDR3 DNA follows: TGTGCCAGCAGTCGACAGGGGGCAGGACAGCCCCAGCATTTT.

This clone was counted a single time. The chain has TRBV25-1 and TRBJ2-2; TRBD1 agrees at 9 bases. CDR3 length: 16 residues. Germline-derived CDR1 and CDR2 are MGHDK and SYGVNS. V lost 5 bases, J lost 0 bases, and 4 bases stayed unmatched. The CDR3 protein is CASSKRQGANTGELFF. DNA of the CDR3: TGTGCCAGCAGTAAACGACAGGGGGCGAACACCGGGGAGCTGTTTTTT.

V gene TRBV10-3 combines with J gene TRBJ1-6, with 10 nucleotides matching TRBD1. Germline CDR1 is ENHRY and CDR2 is SYGVKD. This CDR3 is 17 amino acids long. With 10 bases clipped from V and 0 bases from J, the junction kept 9 bases outside the gene matches. The CDR3 reads CATRDRGRSSYNSPLHF. DNA of the CDR3: TGTGCCACCAGGGACAGGGGACGAAGCTCCTATAATTCACCCCTCCACTTT.

The V gene is TRBV2, the J gene TRBJ1-5; no firm D call. This CDR3 contains 15 residues. V lost 4 bases to trimming and J lost 1 base, with 11 bases between them. From germline, CDR1 is SNHLY and CDR2 FYNNEI. The CDR3 here is CASSARLRSNQPQHF. CDR3 coding DNA: TGTGCCAGCAGTGCTCGTTTGAGGAGCAATCAGCCCCAGCATTTT. Variable domain in full (rest from reference TRBV2 and TRBJ1-5): EPEVTQTPSHQVTQMGQEVILRCVPISNHLYFYWYRQILGQKVEFLVSFYNNEISEKSEIFDDQFSVERPDGSNFTLKIRSTKLEDSAMYFCASSARLRSNQPQHFGDGTRLSIL.

The chain has TRBV4-3 and TRBJ1-1, with D possibly being TRBD1 (6 bases). The CDR3 sequence is 15 residues long. Germline assignment: CDR1 LGHNA and CDR2 YSLEER. The V end was cut by 3 bases, the J end by 1 base, with 12 bases between. CDR3 DNA: TGCGCCAGCAGCCAGGCGGGACATCGGAACACTGAAGCTTTCTTT. Translation: CASSQAGHRNTEAFF.

This chain uses TRBV19 with TRBJ1-3; D remains unclear. Germline CDR1 LNHDA, CDR2 SQIVND (reference sequence). This CDR3 is built from 15 residues. V lost 1 base, J lost 0 bases, and 7 bases lay in between. This CDR3 is CASSIAQISGNTIYF. The CDR3 DNA reads TGTGCCAGTAGTATAGCTCAGATCTCTGGAAACACCATATATTTT.

The chain uses TRBV6-1 and TRBJ2-2, with D perhaps matching TRBD1 or TRBD2 (6 bases each). V was clipped by 0 bases and J by 3 bases, with 11 bases between them. CDR1 is MNHNS and CDR2 is SASEGT in the germline V gene. This CDR3 region has 16 residues. The CDR3 sequence: CASSEARGPDTGELFF. CDR3 in DNA: TGTGCCAGCAGTGAAGCTCGGGGGCCGGACACCGGGGAGCTGTTTTTT.

CDR3: CASSISGGLNTEAFF. The CDR3 DNA reads as TGTGCCAGTAGTATCTCCGGGGGGCTGAACACTGAAGCTTTCTTT. This rearrangement joins TRBV19 to TRBJ1-1, with a tentative D call TRBD1 (6 bases). Deletions cut 3 bases from V and 0 bases from J, with 11 bases between. This CDR3 is built from 15 residues. The germline V gene has CDR1 LNHDA and CDR2 SQIVND (reference sequence).

The chain combines TRBV12-3 or TRBV12-4 with TRBJ1-2; D is perhaps TRBD1 (5 bases). V lost 5 bases and J lost 4, with 8 bases in between. The CDR3 covers 12 residues. CDR3 sequence reads: CASSTTAYGYTF. The CDR3 DNA is TGTGCCAGCAGTACGACAGCCTATGGCTACACCTTC.

This chain uses TRBV6-4 with TRBJ2-2, with D maybe TRBD2 (5 bases). Germline assignment: CDR1 MRHNA and CDR2 SNTAGT. V was clipped by 0 bases and J by 5 bases, with 13 bases between them. CDR3 size: 16 residues. CDR3 protein: CASSDSFKRGTGELFF. The CDR3 DNA follows: TGTGCCAGCAGTGACTCGTTTAAGCGAGGGACCGGGGAGCTGTTTTTT.

The V gene is TRBV7-2, the J gene TRBJ1-1, with D possibly TRBD1 on 6 matching bases. CDR1 and CDR2 (germline): SGHTA, FQGNSA. This CDR3 is 13 amino acids long. V was trimmed by 2 bases and J by 11 bases, leaving 15 bases between them. Here the CDR3 reads CASSLYSGGPAFF. CDR3 nucleotides: TGTGCCAGCAGCTTATATTCGGGGGGGCCGGCTTTCTTT. The full variable domain, rest sourced from reference TRBV7-2 and TRBJ1-1, is GAGVSQSPSNKVTEKGKDVELRCDPISGHTALYWYRQSLGQGLEFLIYFQGNSAPDKSGLPSDRFSAERTGGSVSTLTIQRTQQEDSAVYLCASSLYSGGPAFFGQGTRLTVV.

The DNA for the CDR3 is TGTGCCAGTAGTATTGTTCGAAAATTCACTGAAGCTTTCTTT. Encoded protein: CASSIVRKFTEAFF. The chain combines TRBV19 with TRBJ1-1; D not certain. CDR3 length: 14 amino acids. Germline V lookup: CDR1 LNHDA, CDR2 SQIVND (reference sequence). Trimming removed 3 bases at V and 4 bases at J, with 12 bases between.

This chain links TRBV2 with TRBJ1-5, with a tentative D call TRBD1 (6 bases). CDR1 is SNHLY and CDR2 is FYNNEI in the germline V gene. The CDR3 covers 15 residues. Trimming cost V 5 bases and J 3 bases, with 14 bases left between them. The CDR3 DNA is TGTGCCAGCAGTCACAGGGTAAATAACAATCAGCCCCAGCATTTT. It encodes CASSHRVNNNQPQHF. The full variable domain, its missing parts supplied by reference TRBV2 and TRBJ1-5, is EPEVTQTPSHQVTQMGQEVILRCVPISNHLYFYWYRQILGQKVEFLVSFYNNEISEKSEIFDDQFSVERPDGSNFTLKIRSTKLEDSAMYFCASSHRVNNNQPQHFGDGTRLSIL.

The chain uses TRBV19 and TRBJ1-2, with D uncertain. V gave up 8 bases and J gave up 3 bases, with 13 bases separating them. Per the germline V gene, CDR1 is LNHDA and CDR2 is SQIVND (reference sequence). The CDR3 is made up of 13 amino acids. CDR3 loop: CASFTTGYYGYTF. DNA of the CDR3: TGTGCCAGTTTCACAACGGGGTACTATGGCTACACCTTC.

CDR3: CASSPPTRTDTQYF. The CDR3 region has the DNA TGTGCCAGCTCACCTCCGACTCGCACAGATACGCAGTATTTT. The gene calls are TRBV18 and TRBJ2-3; the D is unclear. The length of the CDR3 is 14 residues. Deletions cut 3 bases from V and 1 base from J, with 8 bases between. Germline CDR1 and CDR2: KGHSH and LQKENI. Supplemented by reference TRBV18 and TRBJ2-3, the full variable domain reads NAGVMQNPRHLVRRRGQEARLRCSPMKGHSHVYWYRQLPEEGLKFMVYLQKENIIDESGMPKERFSAEFPKEGPSILRIQQVVRGDSAAYFCASSPPTRTDTQYFGPGTRLTVL.

V is TRBV5-5 and J is TRBJ1-5; unclear D gene. The germline V gene encodes CDR1 SGHKS and CDR2 YYEKEE (reference sequence). The germline V and J ends were trimmed by 4 bases and 1 base, with 9 bases remaining between them. The CDR3 is 14 residues long. CDR3 protein: CASSPPGSNQPQHF. Written as DNA, the CDR3 is TGTGCCAGCAGCCCCCCCGGGAGCAATCAGCCCCAGCATTTT. Supplemented by reference TRBV5-5 and TRBJ1-5, the full variable domain reads DAGVTQSPTHLIKTRGQQVTLRCSPISGHKSVSWYQQVLGQGPQFIFQYYEKEERGRGNFPDRFSARQFPNYSSELNVNALLLGDSALYLCASSPPGSNQPQHFGDGTRLSIL.

V and J are TRBV9 and TRBJ1-1, with D unresolved. The CDR3 is 13 residues long. Trimming removed 1 base at V and 1 base at J, with 5 bases between. Germline lookup yields CDR1 SGDLS and CDR2 YYNGEE. CDR3: CASSVNPNTEAFF. The CDR3 bases are TGTGCCAGCAGCGTAAACCCGAACACTGAAGCTTTCTTT.

The chain is built from TRBV11-2 and TRBJ2-7; tentatively, D is TRBD2 (5 bases). From germline, CDR1 is SGHAT and CDR2 FQNNGV. The V end was cut by 5 bases, the J end by 3 bases, with 11 bases between. This CDR3 is built from 13 residues. CDR3 bases: TGTGCCAGCAGCCGGACTGATTTCTACGAGCAGTACTTC. Amino acids: CASSRTDFYEQYF.

The chain couples TRBV4-2 to TRBJ1-2, with 9 bases fitting TRBD1. The CDR3 runs 16 residues. Germline lookup yields CDR1 LGHNA and CDR2 YNFKEQ. With 4 bases clipped from V and 5 bases from J, the junction kept 11 bases outside the gene matches. CDR3 nucleotides: TGTGCCAGCAGCCCCGAGGGGACAGGGAGTTTTTATGGCTACACCTTC. Encoded protein: CASSPEGTGSFYGYTF.

V gene TRBV19 combines with J gene TRBJ1-3; 7 positions match TRBD1. With 9 bases clipped from V and 7 bases from J, the junction kept 12 bases outside the gene matches. Germline CDR1 LNHDA, CDR2 SQIVND (reference sequence). This CDR3 spans 14 amino acids. This chain's CDR3 is CASGQDLKGNTIYF. The CDR3 region has the DNA TGTGCCAGCGGACAGGACCTAAAGGGGAACACCATATATTTT.

This clone occurred once. The CDR3 bases are TGCGCCAGCAGTGTTATTTCTGGGGCCAACGTCCTGACTTTC. This translates into CASSVISGANVLTF. This sequence joins TRBV5-1 and TRBJ2-6; D is undetermined. Germline assignment: CDR1 SGHRS and CDR2 YFSETQ. The CDR3 has 14 amino acids. The V end was cut by 5 bases, the J end by 1 base, with 7 bases between. Full variable domain (rest looked up from reference TRBV5-1 and TRBJ2-6): KAGVTQTPRYLIKTRGQQVTLSCSPISGHRSVSWYQQTPGQGLQFLFEYFSETQRNKGNFPGRFSGRQFSNSRSEMNVSTLELGDSALYLCASSVISGANVLTFGAGSRLTVL.

The chain has TRBV7-9 and TRBJ1-1; TRBD1 agrees at 10 bases. This CDR3 has 13 residues. Germline V gives CDR1 SEHNR, CDR2 FQNEAQ (reference sequence). Trimming took 8 bases from V and 9 from J; bases not matched to a gene: 9. Here the CDR3 reads CASSSGTGVKAFF. As DNA, the CDR3 is TGTGCCAGCTCCTCGGGGACAGGGGTAAAAGCTTTCTTT.

This rearrangement joins TRBV7-9 to TRBJ2-3; 7 bases are shared with TRBD2. J was trimmed by 0 bases and V by 1 base; bases with no gene match: 4. The CDR3 length is 16 residues. CDR1 is SEHNR and CDR2 is FQNEAQ in the germline V gene (reference sequence). For the CDR3, the DNA is TGTGCCAGCAGCTTAGGCGGAGCGGGGAGCACAGATACGCAGTATTTT. It encodes CASSLGGAGSTDTQYF.

The V call is TRBV30, the J call TRBJ1-1, with D possibly TRBD1 on 5 matching bases. This CDR3 spans 11 amino acids. CDR1 is GTSNPN, CDR2 SVGIG, per germline (reference sequence). The V end was cut by 6 bases, the J end by 6 bases, with 11 bases between. The DNA for the CDR3 is TGTGCCTGCCATCGGGGGGCTGAAGCTTTCTTT. Protein: CACHRGAEAFF.